Each of the 7 T cell receptor beta chains below was sequenced from the same sample in a study of post-analysis software for immune sequencing data. These receptors are not linked to any known antigen. Study conclusions and caveats: About 5 TRBV segments occurring more often in patients than controls included TRBV5-6, TRBV5-1 and TRBV20-1.

Carried by the TCR beta cDNA libraries were unique molecular identifiers. From the PCR reads, TCRdb called clonotypes with MiXCR, one entry per CDR3 protein. The table lists 500,000 to 600,000 distinct CDR3 sequences, around 47% of them singletons. The source material was blood. The receptors shown here come from a girl aged 5-17 years with multiple sclerosis.

J is TRBJ1-5 and V is TRBV12-3 or TRBV12-4; perhaps TRBD1 as D (5 bases). V lost 3 bases and J lost 3, with 9 bases in between. The CDR3 runs to 14 residues. The CDR3 coding sequence is TGTGCCAGCAGTTTGACAGCTTACAATCAGCCCCAGCATTTT. Translated, it gives CASSLTAYNQPQHF.

This chain uses TRBV4-1 with TRBJ2-3, with D possibly matching TRBD2 (5 bases). The CDR3 contains 16 residues. Germline-derived CDR1 and CDR2 are MGHRA and YSYEKL. Trimming removed 1 base at V and 8 bases at J, with 19 bases between. CDR3 nucleotides: TGCGCCAGCAGCCAAGGGGCCGGGCGGGTGCGAGGTACGCAGTATTTT. Its translation: CASSQGAGRVRGTQYF.

This clonotype was seen many times. The CDR3 DNA reads as TGCAGCGTTCCCCAGGACGGGACTAACGAGCAGTACTTC. As protein: CSVPQDGTNEQYF. The rearrangement joins TRBV29-1 to TRBJ2-7, with 7 bases fitting TRBD2. J lost 5 bases, V lost 5 bases, and 9 bases had no gene match. The CDR3 totals 13 residues. Germline assignment: CDR1 SQVTM and CDR2 ANQGSEA.

The chain combines TRBV4-1 with TRBJ1-2, with TRBD1 as a possible D gene (5 bases). The CDR3 is 14 residues long. The V gene lost 0 bases and the J gene lost 8 bases, with 13 bases spanning the gap. Germline assignment: CDR1 MGHRA and CDR2 YSYEKL. CDR3 loop: CASSQDGQWGGYTF. The CDR3 coding sequence is TGCGCCAGCAGCCAAGACGGTCAGTGGGGCGGCTACACCTTC.

V gene TRBV12-3 or TRBV12-4 combines with J gene TRBJ2-1; D is ambiguous. V was clipped by 6 bases and J by 12 bases, with 21 bases between them. CDR3 length equals 14 residues. DNA of the CDR3: TGTGCCAGCAGCCCCACGGCTTCGCAAGCGTCGCAGTTCTTC. This sequence encodes CASSPTASQASQFF.

V usage is TRBV6-4 and J usage is TRBJ2-1; 8 bases agree with TRBD2. Germline-derived CDR1 and CDR2 are MRHNA and SNTAGT. V gave up 6 bases and J gave up 0 bases; unmatched junction bases: 7. CDR3 length equals 16 residues. DNA for the CDR3: TGTGCCAGCAGCATCTACGGGGGGGCCTCCTACAATGAGCAGTTCTTC. Translated, it gives CASSIYGGASYNEQFF.

This clonotype was seen only once. The chain uses TRBV5-1 and TRBJ2-5; possibly TRBD1 for D (6 bases). The V gene's germline CDR1 is SGHRS and CDR2 YFSETQ. The V end was cut by 4 bases, the J end by 2 bases, with 12 bases between. This CDR3 contains 14 residues. The CDR3 region is CASSARGAQETQYF. The CDR3, as DNA: TGCGCCAGCAGCGCCAGGGGAGCGCAAGAGACCCAGTACTTC.